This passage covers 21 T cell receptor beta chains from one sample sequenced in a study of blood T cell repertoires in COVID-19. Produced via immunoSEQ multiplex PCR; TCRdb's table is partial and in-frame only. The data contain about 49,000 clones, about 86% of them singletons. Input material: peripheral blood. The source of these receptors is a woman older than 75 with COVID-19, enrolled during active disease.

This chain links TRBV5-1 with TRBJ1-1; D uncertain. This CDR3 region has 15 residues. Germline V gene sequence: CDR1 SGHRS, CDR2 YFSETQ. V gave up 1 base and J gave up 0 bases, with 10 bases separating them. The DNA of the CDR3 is TGCGCCAGCAGCTTGTTCGAGGGTATGAACACTGAAGCTTTCTTT. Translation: CASSLFEGMNTEAFF. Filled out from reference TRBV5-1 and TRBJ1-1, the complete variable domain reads KAGVTQTPRYLIKTRGQQVTLSCSPISGHRSVSWYQQTPGQGLQFLFEYFSETQRNKGNFPGRFSGRQFSNSRSEMNVSTLELGDSALYLCASSLFEGMNTEAFFGQGTRLTVV.

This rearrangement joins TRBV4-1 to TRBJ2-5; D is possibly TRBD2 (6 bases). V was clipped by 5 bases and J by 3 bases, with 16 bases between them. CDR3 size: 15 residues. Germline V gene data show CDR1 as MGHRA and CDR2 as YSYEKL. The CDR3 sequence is CASSTLGGAEETQYF. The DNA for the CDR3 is TGCGCCAGCAGCACCTTGGGGGGTGCCGAAGAGACCCAGTACTTC.

CDR3 amino acids: CASSLGTGNYGYTF. The CDR3 nucleotides are TGTGCCAGCAGCTTGGGGACAGGGAACTATGGCTACACCTTC. V and J are TRBV5-5 and TRBJ1-2, with 8 bases fitting TRBD1. The CDR3 is made up of 14 amino acids. V trimming: 0 bases; J trimming: 2 bases; junction bases outside the gene matches: 0. Germline values: CDR1 SGHKS, CDR2 YYEKEE (reference sequence).

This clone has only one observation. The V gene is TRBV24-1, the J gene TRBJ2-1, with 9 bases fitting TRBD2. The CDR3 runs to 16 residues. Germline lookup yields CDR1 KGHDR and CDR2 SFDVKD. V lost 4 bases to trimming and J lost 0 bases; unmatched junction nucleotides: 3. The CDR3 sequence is CATSESSGSSYNEQFF. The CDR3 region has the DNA TGTGCCACCAGTGAAAGTAGCGGGAGCTCCTACAATGAGCAGTTCTTC.

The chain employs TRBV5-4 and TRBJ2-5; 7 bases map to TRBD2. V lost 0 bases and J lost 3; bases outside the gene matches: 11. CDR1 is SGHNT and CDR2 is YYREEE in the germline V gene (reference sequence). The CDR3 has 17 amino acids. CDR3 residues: CASSLGGGAGREETQYF. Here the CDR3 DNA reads TGTGCCAGCAGCTTGGGAGGTGGGGCAGGGAGGGAAGAGACCCAGTACTTC. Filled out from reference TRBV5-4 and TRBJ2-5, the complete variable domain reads ETGVTQSPTHLIKTRGQQVTLRCSSQSGHNTVSWYQQALGQGPQFIFQYYREEENGRGNFPPRFSGLQFPNYSSELNVNALELDDSALYLCASSLGGGAGREETQYFGPGTRLLVL.

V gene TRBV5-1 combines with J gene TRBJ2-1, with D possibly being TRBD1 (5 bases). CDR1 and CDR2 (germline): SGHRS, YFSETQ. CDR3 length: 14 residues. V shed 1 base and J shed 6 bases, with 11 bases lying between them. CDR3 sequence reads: CASSLSQGGNEQFF. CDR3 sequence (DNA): TGCGCCAGCAGCTTGAGCCAGGGTGGCAATGAGCAGTTCTTC.

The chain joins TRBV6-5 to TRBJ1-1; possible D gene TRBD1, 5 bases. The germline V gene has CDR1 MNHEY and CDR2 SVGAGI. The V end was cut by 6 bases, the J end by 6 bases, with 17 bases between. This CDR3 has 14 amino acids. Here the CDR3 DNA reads TGTGCCAGCAGCCAAAACCAGGGAGGTTCTGAAGCTTTCTTT. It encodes CASSQNQGGSEAFF.

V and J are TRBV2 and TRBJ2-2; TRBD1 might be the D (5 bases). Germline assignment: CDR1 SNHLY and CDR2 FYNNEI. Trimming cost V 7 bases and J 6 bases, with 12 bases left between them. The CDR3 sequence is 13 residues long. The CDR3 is CASTGRWAGELFF. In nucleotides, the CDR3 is TGTGCCAGCACAGGGCGATGGGCCGGGGAGCTGTTTTTT. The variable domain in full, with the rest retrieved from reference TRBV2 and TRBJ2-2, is EPEVTQTPSHQVTQMGQEVILRCVPISNHLYFYWYRQILGQKVEFLVSFYNNEISEKSEIFDDQFSVERPDGSNFTLKIRSTKLEDSAMYFCASTGRWAGELFFGEGSRLTVL.

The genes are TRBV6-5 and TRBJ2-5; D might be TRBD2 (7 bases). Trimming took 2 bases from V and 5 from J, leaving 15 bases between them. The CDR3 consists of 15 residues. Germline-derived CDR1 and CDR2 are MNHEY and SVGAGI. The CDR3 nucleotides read TGTGCCAGCAGTTACCGGGGGGCTGAATCGGAGACCCAGTACTTC. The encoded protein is CASSYRGAESETQYF.

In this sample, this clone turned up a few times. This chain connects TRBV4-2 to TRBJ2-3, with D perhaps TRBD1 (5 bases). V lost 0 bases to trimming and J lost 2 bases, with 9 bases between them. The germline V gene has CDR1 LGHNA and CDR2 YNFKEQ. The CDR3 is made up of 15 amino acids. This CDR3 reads CASSQEGRYTDTQYF. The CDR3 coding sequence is TGTGCCAGCAGCCAAGAGGGGCGTTACACAGATACGCAGTATTTT.

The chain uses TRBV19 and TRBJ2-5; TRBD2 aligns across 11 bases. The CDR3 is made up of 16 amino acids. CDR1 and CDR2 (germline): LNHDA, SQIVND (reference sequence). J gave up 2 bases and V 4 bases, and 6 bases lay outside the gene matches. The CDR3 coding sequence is TGTGCCAGTAGTACGAGGGGGACTAGCGGACAAGAGACCCAGTACTTC. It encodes CASSTRGTSGQETQYF.

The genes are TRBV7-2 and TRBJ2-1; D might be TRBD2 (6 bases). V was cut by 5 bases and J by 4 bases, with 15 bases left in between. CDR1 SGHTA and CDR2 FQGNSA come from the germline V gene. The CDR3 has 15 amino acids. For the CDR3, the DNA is TGTGCCAGCAGCCGCGGACTAAACGTTTACAATGAGCAGTTCTTC. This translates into CASSRGLNVYNEQFF.

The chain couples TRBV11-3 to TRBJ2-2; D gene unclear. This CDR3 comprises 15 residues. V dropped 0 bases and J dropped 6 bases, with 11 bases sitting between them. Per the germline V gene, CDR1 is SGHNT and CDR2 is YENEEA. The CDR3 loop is CASSLDPGVSGELFF. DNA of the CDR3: TGTGCCAGCAGCTTAGATCCAGGCGTTTCCGGGGAGCTGTTTTTT. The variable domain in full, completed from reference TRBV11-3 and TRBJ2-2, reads EAGVVQSPRYKIIEKKQPVAFWCNPISGHNTLYWYLQNLGQGPELLIRYENEEAVDDSQLPKDRFSAERLKGVDSTLKIQPAELGDSAVYLCASSLDPGVSGELFFGEGSRLTVL.

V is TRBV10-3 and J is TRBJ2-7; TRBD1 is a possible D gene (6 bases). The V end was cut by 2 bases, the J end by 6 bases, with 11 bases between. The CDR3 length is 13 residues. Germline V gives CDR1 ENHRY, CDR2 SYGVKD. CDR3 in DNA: TGTGCCATCAGTGAGGGGCAGGGGTTCGAGCAGTACTTC. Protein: CAISEGQGFEQYF.

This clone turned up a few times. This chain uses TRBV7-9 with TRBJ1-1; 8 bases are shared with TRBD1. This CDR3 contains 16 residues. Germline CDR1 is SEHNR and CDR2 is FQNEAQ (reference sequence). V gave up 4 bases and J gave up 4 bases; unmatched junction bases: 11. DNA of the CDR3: TGTGCCAGCAGCTCACGACTAGGACAGGGAGGCACTGAAGCTTTCTTT. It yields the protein CASSSRLGQGGTEAFF.

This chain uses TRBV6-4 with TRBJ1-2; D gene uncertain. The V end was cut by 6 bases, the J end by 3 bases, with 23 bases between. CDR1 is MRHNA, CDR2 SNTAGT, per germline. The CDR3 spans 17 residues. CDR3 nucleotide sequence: TGTGCCAGCAGAGGAGTGCCGGGTCTGGGTCGGGACTATGGCTACACCTTC. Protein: CASRGVPGLGRDYGYTF.

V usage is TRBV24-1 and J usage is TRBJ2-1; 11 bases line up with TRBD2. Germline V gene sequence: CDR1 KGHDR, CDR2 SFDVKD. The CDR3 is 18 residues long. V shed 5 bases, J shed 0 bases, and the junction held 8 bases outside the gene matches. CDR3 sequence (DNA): TGTGCCACCAGTGGTACCGGACTAGCGGGTTTCTCCTACAATGAGCAGTTCTTC. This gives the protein CATSGTGLAGFSYNEQFF.

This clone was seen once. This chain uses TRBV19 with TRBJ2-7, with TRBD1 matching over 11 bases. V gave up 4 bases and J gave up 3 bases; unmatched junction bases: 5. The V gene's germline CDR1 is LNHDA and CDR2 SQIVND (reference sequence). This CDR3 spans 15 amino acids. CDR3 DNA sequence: TGTGCCAGTAGTAGCGGGACAGGGGGAAGCTACGAGCAGTACTTC. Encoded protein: CASSSGTGGSYEQYF.

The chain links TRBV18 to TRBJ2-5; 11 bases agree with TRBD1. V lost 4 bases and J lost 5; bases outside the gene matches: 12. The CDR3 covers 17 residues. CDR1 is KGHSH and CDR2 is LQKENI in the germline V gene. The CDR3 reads CASSLAGQGARLETQYF. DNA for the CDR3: TGTGCCAGCTCACTCGCCGGACAGGGGGCTAGGTTGGAGACCCAGTACTTC.

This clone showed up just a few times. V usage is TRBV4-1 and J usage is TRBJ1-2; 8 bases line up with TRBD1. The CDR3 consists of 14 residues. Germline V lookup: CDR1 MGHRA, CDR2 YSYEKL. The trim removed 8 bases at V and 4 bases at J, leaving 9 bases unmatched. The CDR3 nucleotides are TGCGCCAGCCAGGGGGCAGGGGAGGCCTATGGCTACACCTTC. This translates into CASQGAGEAYGYTF.

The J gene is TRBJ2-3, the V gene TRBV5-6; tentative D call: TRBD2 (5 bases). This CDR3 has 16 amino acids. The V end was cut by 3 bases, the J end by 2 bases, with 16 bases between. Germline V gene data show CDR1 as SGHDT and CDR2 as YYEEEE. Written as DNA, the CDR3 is TGTGCCAGCAGCTCGGAATTACGGAGGCTCACAGATACGCAGTATTTT. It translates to CASSSELRRLTDTQYF.